Each of the 9 T cell receptor beta chains below was sequenced from the same sample in a study of beta chain features in type 1 diabetes. Expressed TCRB transcripts were sequenced, since all the RNA that had been isolated was reverse transcribed. Method: immunoSEQ multiplex PCR; TCRdb's copy keeps in-frame clones and lacks some. The sample records 250,000 to 400,000 clones, about 14% being singletons. The specimen sequenced was central memory CD4+ T cells from blood. The receptors shown here come from a man aged 30 to 39 in good health.

This clone was observed a handful of times. V gene TRBV7-8 combines with J gene TRBJ1-2; 7 bases match TRBD1. CDR3 length equals 16 residues. Trimming removed 1 base from V and 4 bases from J; junction bases left unmatched: 9. From germline, CDR1 is SGHVS and CDR2 FQNEAQ. The CDR3 DNA reads as TGTGCCAGCAGCTTAGACGGGCGGGCAGGGGGCTATGGCTACACCTTC. It yields the protein CASSLDGRAGGYGYTF. The full variable domain, rest sourced from reference TRBV7-8 and TRBJ1-2, is GAGVSQSPRYKVAKRGQDVALRCDPISGHVSLFWYQQALGQGPEFLTYFQNEAQLDKSGLPSDRFFAERPEGSVSTLKIQRTQQEDSAVYLCASSLDGRAGGYGYTFGSGTRLTVV.

J is TRBJ2-2 and V is TRBV11-2; 10 bases map to TRBD1. V gave up 0 bases and J gave up 6 bases; unmatched junction bases: 7. The germline V gene encodes CDR1 SGHAT and CDR2 FQNNGV. The CDR3 has 17 residues. CDR3 sequence (DNA): TGTGCCAGCAGCTTAGATAGGGGACAGGGGATGGCCGGGGAGCTGTTTTTT. Amino acids: CASSLDRGQGMAGELFF.

Only a few counts were recorded for this clone. This rearrangement joins TRBV25-1 to TRBJ2-3; 9 positions match TRBD2. Germline loops: CDR1 MGHDK, CDR2 SYGVNS. Trimming cost V 10 bases and J 1 base; bases outside gene matches: 6. The CDR3 is 14 residues long. The CDR3 nucleotides are TGTGCCACCGAACCTAGCGGGGGCACAGATACGCAGTATTTT. It yields the protein CATEPSGGTDTQYF.

This clone turned up a few times. The chain employs TRBV9 and TRBJ2-7, with 10 bases aligning to TRBD1. CDR3 size: 15 residues. Germline values: CDR1 SGDLS, CDR2 YYNGEE. V lost 3 bases, J lost 3 bases, and 6 bases stayed unmatched. The CDR3 protein is CASSAGTGEFYEQYV. CDR3 DNA sequence: TGTGCCAGCAGCGCAGGGACAGGGGAGTTCTACGAGCAGTACGTC.

In this sample, this clone turned up a few times. The genes are TRBV18 and TRBJ1-5; the D is unclear. Germline V CDR1 and CDR2: KGHSH, LQKENI. This CDR3 is 14 amino acids long. V was shortened by 2 bases and J by 7 bases, with 12 bases between the two germline ends. DNA of the CDR3: TGTGCCAGCTCACCAGATGGGCCGGGGCAGCCCCAGCATTTT. Translated: CASSPDGPGQPQHF.

This clone was detected a few times. The rearrangement joins TRBV6-5 to TRBJ1-1; D is uncertain. Germline CDR1 and CDR2: MNHEY and SVGAGI. The length of the CDR3 is 13 residues. V shed 5 bases and J shed 1 base, with 8 bases lying between them. The chain's CDR3 is CASSISQNTEAFF. Here the CDR3 DNA reads TGTGCCAGCAGTATTTCGCAGAACACTGAAGCTTTCTTT.

The chain uses TRBV9 and TRBJ2-5, with unresolved D. This CDR3 has 12 residues. The germline gives CDR1 SGDLS, CDR2 YYNGEE. Trimming took 4 bases from V and 5 from J, leaving 9 bases between them. The CDR3 loop is CASSLARETQYF. DNA of the CDR3: TGTGCCAGCAGCCTGGCCCGGGAGACCCAGTACTTC.

This clone was seen a few times. The V gene is TRBV6-5, the J gene TRBJ2-1; TRBD2 aligns across 12 bases. Looked up from germline, CDR1 is MNHEY and CDR2 is SVGAGI. The CDR3 is 15 residues long. Trimming removed 5 bases from V and 10 bases from J; junction bases left unmatched: 9. CDR3 region: CASSLLAGGQQEQFF. The CDR3 DNA follows: TGTGCCAGCAGTCTACTAGCGGGGGGCCAACAGGAGCAGTTCTTC.

There are a few counts of this clone. The rearrangement uses TRBV6-1 and TRBJ2-7; a possible D gene is TRBD1 (6 bases). This CDR3 has 18 amino acids. CDR1 and CDR2 (germline): MNHNS, SASEGT. V lost 0 bases to trimming and J lost 3 bases, with 21 bases between them. CDR3 loop: CASSEAHDSTGTFYEQYV. CDR3 nucleotide sequence: TGTGCCAGCAGTGAAGCCCACGACTCGACAGGAACGTTCTACGAGCAGTACGTC.